This T cell receptor (beta chain) was recorded in a study of blood T cell repertoires in COVID-19. The repertoire was sequenced with immunoSEQ multiplex PCR; TCRdb's copy has only in-frame clones and lacks some. The table shows 200,000 to 250,000 clones, with roughly 76% occurring only once. The sample taken for sequencing was peripheral blood. The receptor comes from a woman of 80 years or more with COVID-19, enrolled during active disease.

This CDR3 reads CSASGDTPPIRYGYTF. Written as DNA, the CDR3 is TGCAGTGCTAGTGGCGACACGCCACCGATTCGGTATGGCTACACCTTC. The chain employs TRBV20-1 and TRBJ1-2; D call uncertain. Deletions cut 3 bases from V and 5 bases from J, with 22 bases between. This CDR3 is 16 amino acids long. Germline V CDR1 and CDR2: DFQATT, SNEGSKA (reference sequence).